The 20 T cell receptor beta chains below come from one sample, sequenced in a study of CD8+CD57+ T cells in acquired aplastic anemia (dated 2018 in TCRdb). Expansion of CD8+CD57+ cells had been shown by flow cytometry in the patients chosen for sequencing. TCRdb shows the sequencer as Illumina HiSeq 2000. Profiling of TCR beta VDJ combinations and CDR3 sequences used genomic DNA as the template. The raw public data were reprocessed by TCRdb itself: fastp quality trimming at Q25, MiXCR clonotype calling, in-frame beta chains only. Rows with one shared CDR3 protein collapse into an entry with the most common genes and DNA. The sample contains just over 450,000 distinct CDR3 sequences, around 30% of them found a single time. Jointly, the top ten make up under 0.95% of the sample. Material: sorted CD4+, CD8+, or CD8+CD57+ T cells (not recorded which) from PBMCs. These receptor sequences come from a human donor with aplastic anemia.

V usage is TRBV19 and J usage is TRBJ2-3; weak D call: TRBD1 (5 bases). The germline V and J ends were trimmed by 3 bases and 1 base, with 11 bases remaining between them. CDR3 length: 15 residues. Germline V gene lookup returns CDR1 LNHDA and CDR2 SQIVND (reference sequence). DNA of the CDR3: TGTGCCAGTAGTATTCAGGGTTTACGCACAGATACGCAGTATTTT. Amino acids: CASSIQGLRTDTQYF.

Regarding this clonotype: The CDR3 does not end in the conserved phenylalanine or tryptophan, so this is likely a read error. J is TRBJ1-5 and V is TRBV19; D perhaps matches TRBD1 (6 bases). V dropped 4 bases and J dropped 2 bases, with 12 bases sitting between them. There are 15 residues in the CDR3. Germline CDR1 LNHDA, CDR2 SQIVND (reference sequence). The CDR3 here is CASSRAGARNQPQHL. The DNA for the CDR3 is TGTGCCAGTAGTAGGGCAGGGGCCCGCAATCAGCCCCAGCATCTT.

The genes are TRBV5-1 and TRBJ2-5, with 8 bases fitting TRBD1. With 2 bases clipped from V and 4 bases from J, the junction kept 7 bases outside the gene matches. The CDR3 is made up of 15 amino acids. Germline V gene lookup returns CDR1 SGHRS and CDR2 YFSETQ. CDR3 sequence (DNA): TGCGCCAGCAGCTTCGAGGGGACAGGCCCAGAGACCCAGTACTTC. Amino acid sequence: CASSFEGTGPETQYF.

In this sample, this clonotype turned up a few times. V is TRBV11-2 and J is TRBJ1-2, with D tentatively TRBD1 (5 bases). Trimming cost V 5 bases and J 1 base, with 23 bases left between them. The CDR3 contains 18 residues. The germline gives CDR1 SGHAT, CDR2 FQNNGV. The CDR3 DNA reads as TGTGCCAGCAGCCTATTAGGGGCTGGCAGGGAGGGTAACTATGGCTACACCTTC. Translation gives CASSLLGAGREGNYGYTF.

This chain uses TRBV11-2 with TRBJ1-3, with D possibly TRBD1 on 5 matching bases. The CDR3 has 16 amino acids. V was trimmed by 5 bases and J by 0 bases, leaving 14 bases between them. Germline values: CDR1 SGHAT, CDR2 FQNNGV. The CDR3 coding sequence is TGTGCCAGCAGCAGAGCCGGGACGAGCTCTGGAAACACCATATATTTT. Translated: CASSRAGTSSGNTIYF.

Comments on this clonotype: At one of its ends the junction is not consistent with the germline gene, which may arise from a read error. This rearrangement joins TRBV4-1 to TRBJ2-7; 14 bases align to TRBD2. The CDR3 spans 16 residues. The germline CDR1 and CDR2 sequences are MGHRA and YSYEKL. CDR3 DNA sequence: TGTGCCAGCAGCGTAACCGGGACTAGCGGGGGTAACGAGCAGTACTTC. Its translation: CASSVTGTSGGNEQYF.

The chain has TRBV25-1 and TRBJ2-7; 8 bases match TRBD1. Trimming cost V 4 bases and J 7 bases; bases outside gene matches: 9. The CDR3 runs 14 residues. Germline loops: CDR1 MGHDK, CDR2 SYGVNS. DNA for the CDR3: TGTGCCAGCAGTGTAACAGGGGGACGAGATGAGCAGTACTTC. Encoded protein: CASSVTGGRDEQYF.

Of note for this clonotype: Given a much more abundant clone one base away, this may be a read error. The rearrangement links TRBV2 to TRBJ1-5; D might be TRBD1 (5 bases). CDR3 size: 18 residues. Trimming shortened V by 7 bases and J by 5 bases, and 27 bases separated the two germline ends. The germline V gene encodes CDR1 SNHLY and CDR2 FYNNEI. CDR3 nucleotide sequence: TGTGCCAGCACTCCACACTTAACAGACGGGGCCATACATCAGCCCCAGCATTTT. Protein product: CASTPHLTDGAIHQPQHF.

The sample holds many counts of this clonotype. CDR3: CASSDALAGGPVEQFF. CDR3 in DNA: TGTGCCAGCAGTGACGCACTAGCGGGGGGGCCGGTTGAGCAGTTCTTC. The chain employs TRBV25-1 and TRBJ2-1; 13 bases match TRBD2. CDR1 and CDR2 from the germline V gene are MGHDK and SYGVNS. The junction had 8 bases not matched to a gene; V was cut back by 3 bases and J by 9 bases. The CDR3 runs to 16 residues.

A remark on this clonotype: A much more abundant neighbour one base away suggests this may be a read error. Here the CDR3 DNA reads TGTGCCAGTAGTATTATGCGAATAATCGGCAATCAGCCCCAGCATTTT. This codes for CASSIMRIIGNQPQHF. The chain combines TRBV19 with TRBJ1-5; D ambiguous. Trimming shortened V by 3 bases and J by 2 bases, and 14 bases separated the two germline ends. Germline V lookup: CDR1 LNHDA, CDR2 SQIVND (reference sequence). The CDR3 runs to 16 residues.

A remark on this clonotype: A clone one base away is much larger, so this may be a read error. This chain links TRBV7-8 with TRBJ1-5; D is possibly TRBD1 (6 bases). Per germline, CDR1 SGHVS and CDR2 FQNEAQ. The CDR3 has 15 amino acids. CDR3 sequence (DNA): TGTGCCAGCAGCTTAGGCGGGGGCTCAGGGCAGCTCCAGCATTTT. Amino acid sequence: CASSLGGGSGQLQHF.

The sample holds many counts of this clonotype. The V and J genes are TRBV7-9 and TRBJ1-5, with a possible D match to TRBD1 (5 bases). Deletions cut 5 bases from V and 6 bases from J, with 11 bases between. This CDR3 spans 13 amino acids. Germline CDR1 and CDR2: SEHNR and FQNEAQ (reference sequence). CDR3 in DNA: TGTGCCAGCAGCCGGGACTGGAGTCAGCCCCAGCATTTT. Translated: CASSRDWSQPQHF. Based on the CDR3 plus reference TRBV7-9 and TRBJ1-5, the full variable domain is DTGVSQNPRHKITKRGQNVTFRCDPISEHNRLYWYRQTLGQGPEFLTYFQNEAQLEKSRLLSDRFSAERPKGSFSTLEIQRTEQGDSAMYLCASSRDWSQPQHFGDGTRLSIL.

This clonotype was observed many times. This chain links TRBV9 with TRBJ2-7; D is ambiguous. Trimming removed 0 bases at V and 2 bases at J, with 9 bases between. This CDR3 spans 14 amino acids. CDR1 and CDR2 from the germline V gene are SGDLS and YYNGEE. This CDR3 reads CASSVAPGTYEQYF. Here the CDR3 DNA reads TGTGCCAGCAGCGTAGCCCCGGGCACCTACGAGCAGTACTTC.

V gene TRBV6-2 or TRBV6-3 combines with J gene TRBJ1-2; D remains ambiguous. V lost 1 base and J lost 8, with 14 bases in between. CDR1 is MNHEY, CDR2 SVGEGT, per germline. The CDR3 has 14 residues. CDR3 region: CASSYFGEGVGYTF. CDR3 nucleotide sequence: TGTGCCAGCAGTTACTTCGGGGAGGGCGTCGGCTACACCTTC.

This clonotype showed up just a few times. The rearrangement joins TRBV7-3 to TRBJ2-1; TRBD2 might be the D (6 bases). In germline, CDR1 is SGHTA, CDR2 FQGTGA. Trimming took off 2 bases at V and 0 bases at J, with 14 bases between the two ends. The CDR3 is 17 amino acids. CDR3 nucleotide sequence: TGTGCCAGCAGCTTATACGGCCTAGCGAGCTCCTACAATGAGCAGTTCTTC. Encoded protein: CASSLYGLASSYNEQFF.

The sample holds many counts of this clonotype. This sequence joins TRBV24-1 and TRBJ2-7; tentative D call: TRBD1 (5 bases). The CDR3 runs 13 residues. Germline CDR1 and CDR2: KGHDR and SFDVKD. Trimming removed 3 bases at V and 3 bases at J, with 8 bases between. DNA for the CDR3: TGTGCCACCAGTGATACCCAGGGCTACGAGCAGTACTTC. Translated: CATSDTQGYEQYF.

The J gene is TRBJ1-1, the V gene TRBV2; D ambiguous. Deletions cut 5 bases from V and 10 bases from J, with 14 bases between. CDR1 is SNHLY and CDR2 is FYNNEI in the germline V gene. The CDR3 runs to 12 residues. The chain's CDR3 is CASSYPKEGAFF. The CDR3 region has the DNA TGTGCCAGCAGTTACCCAAAAGAAGGAGCTTTCTTT. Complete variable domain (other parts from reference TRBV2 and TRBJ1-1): EPEVTQTPSHQVTQMGQEVILRCVPISNHLYFYWYRQILGQKVEFLVSFYNNEISEKSEIFDDQFSVERPDGSNFTLKIRSTKLEDSAMYFCASSYPKEGAFFGQGTRLTVV.

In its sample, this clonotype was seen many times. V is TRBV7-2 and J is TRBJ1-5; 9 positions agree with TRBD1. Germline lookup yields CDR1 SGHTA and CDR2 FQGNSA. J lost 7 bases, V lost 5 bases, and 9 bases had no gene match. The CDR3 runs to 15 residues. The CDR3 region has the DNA TGTGCCAGCAGCCCACGACAGGGGGTGGTGCAGCCCCAGCATTTT. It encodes CASSPRQGVVQPQHF.

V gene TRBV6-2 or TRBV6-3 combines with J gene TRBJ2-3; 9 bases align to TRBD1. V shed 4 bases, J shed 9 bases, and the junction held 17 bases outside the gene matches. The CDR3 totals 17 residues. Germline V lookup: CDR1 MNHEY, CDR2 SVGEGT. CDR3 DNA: TGTGCCAGCAGTTCCTCCGGGACAGGGATGCAGGGTAAAACGCAGTATTTT. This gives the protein CASSSSGTGMQGKTQYF.

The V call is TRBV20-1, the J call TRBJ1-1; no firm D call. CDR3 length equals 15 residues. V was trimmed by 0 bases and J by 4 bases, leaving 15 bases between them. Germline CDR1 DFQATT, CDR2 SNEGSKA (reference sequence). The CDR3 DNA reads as TGCAGTGCTAGAGACCGACAAGGCCTAGCCACTGAAGCTTTCTTT. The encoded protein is CSARDRQGLATEAFF.